Following are 5 T cell receptor beta chains from one sample sequenced in a study of CD8 T cells in Susac syndrome. An amount of RNA that ranged from roughly 0.5 to 1 ug was reverse transcribed with random hexamers. TCRdb reprocessed the immunoSEQ multiplex PCR reads with MiXCR, giving one entry per CDR3 protein. The sample includes roughly 140,000 distinct CDR3 sequences, approximately 96% seen only once; the top ten take more than 0.075%. Material: CD4+ T cells from PBMCs. The receptor source for this set is a human donor with Susac syndrome.

The chain is built from TRBV27 and TRBJ2-2; maybe TRBD2 (6 bases). CDR3 length equals 15 residues. Germline V gene data show CDR1 as MNHEY and CDR2 as SMNVEV (reference sequence). The V and J ends lost 6 bases and 3 bases respectively, with 14 bases between them. CDR3 region: CASRRRDSYTGELFF. The DNA of the CDR3 is TGTGCCAGCAGGCGCCGGGACTCCTACACCGGGGAGCTGTTTTTT.

The chain uses TRBV29-1 and TRBJ2-3; 8 bases line up with TRBD2. V lost 7 bases and J lost 3; bases outside the gene matches: 12. The CDR3 length is 15 residues. Germline CDR1 is SQVTM and CDR2 is ANQGSEA. This chain's CDR3 is CSAGVASGPTDTQYF. CDR3 bases: TGCAGCGCAGGTGTGGCTAGCGGGCCTACAGATACGCAGTATTTT.

The chain links TRBV7-9 to TRBJ2-2; D remains unclear. This CDR3 has 11 amino acids. V gave up 8 bases and J gave up 6 bases, with 7 bases separating them. Germline V gene data show CDR1 as SEHNR and CDR2 as FQNEAQ (reference sequence). The CDR3 loop is CASDRAGELFF. CDR3 nucleotide sequence: TGTGCCAGCGACCGGGCCGGGGAGCTGTTTTTT.

Details on this clonotype: Compared with germline, one end of the junction differs, possibly owing to a read error. The chain joins TRBV2 to TRBJ1-2; D unclear. This CDR3 is built from 11 residues. Germline assignment: CDR1 SNHLY and CDR2 FYNNEI. The CDR3 nucleotides read TGTGCCAGCAGTGGTGCGGCCCTTTCCCCCTTC. This codes for CASSGAALSPF.

CDR3 sequence (DNA): TGCAGTGCTAGGGCTGGACTAGAGGTGGGGGAGACCCAGTACTTC. Amino acid sequence: CSARAGLEVGETQYF. The genes are TRBV20-1 and TRBJ2-5; 7 bases match TRBD2. The CDR3 is 15 residues long. V gave up 3 bases and J gave up 5 bases; unmatched junction bases: 12. Germline V gene lookup returns CDR1 DFQATT and CDR2 SNEGSKA (reference sequence).